Given below is one T cell receptor beta chain in context. This sample includes further DNA sequences coding for the same CDR3. The data belong to a study of graft-versus-host responses after intestinal transplantation. Study-level points and caveats: Recipient marrow held GvH clones, some first seen in ileum or blood.

Germline V gene lookup returns CDR1 SQVTM and CDR2 ANQGSEA. V lost 4 bases and J 7 bases, leaving 19 bases between the germline ends. The CDR3 is made up of 14 amino acids. TCRdb's table, derived via immunoSEQ multiplex PCR, lists solely in-frame clones and lacks some. The sample carries around 15,000 clones, roughly 35% recorded once. The source material was alloreactive CD4+ T cells from a mixed lymphocyte reaction culture, sampled before intestinal transplant. Subset noted: CFSE-low proliferating T cells sorted from approximately 6-day pre-transplant mixed lymphocyte reaction (GvH or HvG direction). The source of this sequence is a human patient who received an intestinal transplant. V usage is TRBV29-1 and J usage is TRBJ1-2; a weak D match, TRBD1 (5 bases). CDR3 nucleotides: TGCAGCGTTGGTCGGGGGTGGGGCCGGGGTGGCTACACCTTC. Encoded protein: CSVGRGWGRGGYTF.